This T cell receptor (beta chain) appears in the sequencing data of a study of cytomegalovirus exposure and HLA in healthy donors. Overall study results and limits: CMV serostatus was the sole immune exposure information available. An assumption of roughly uniform sequencing depth across donors underlay the presence/absence analyses. Rare TCR sequences dominated, though some public TCRs recurred in many donors.

The PCR used 60 Vbeta and 13 Jbeta primers. Profiling relied on immunoSEQ multiplex PCR, and the TCRdb table lists in-frame clones only, not all of them. Among 150,000 to 200,000 clones listed, 70% to 80% were seen once. In the case of this clone: Its antigen is not identified.

This TCR was recovered from a woman in her forties in good health and CMV-seronegative. Sequenced input: PBMCs.

The DNA of the CDR3 is TGTGCCAGCAGTTCGAGGTACGAGCAGTACTTC. Its translation is CASSSRYEQYF. The chain joins TRBV28 to TRBJ2-7, with unresolved D. V lost 4 bases and J 4 bases, leaving 5 bases between the germline ends. The germline V gene encodes CDR1 MDHEN and CDR2 SYDVKM. The CDR3 has 11 residues.